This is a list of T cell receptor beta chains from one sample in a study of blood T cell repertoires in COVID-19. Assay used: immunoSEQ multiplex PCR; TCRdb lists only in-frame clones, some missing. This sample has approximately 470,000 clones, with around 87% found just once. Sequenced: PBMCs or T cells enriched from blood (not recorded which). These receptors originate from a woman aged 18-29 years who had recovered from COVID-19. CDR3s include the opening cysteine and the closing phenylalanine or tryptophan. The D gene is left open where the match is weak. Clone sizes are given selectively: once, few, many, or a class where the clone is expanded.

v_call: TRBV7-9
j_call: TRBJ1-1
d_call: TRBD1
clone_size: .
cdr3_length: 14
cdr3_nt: TGTGCCAGCACTCCGTTTACAGGGGGCACTGAAGCTTTCTTT
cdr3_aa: CASTPFTGGTEAFF

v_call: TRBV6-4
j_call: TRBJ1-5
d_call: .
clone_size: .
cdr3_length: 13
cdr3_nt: TGTGCCAGCAGTGCCCAGGGCAATCAGCCCCAGCATTTT
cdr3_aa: CASSAQGNQPQHF

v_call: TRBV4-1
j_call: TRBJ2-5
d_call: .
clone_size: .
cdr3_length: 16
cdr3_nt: TGCGCCAGCAGCCCCAACCCTGACTCGCTCCAAGAGACCCAGTACTTC
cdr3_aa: CASSPNPDSLQETQYF

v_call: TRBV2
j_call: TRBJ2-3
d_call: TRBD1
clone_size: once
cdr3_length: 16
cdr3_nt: TGTGCCAGCAGTGAATTTGGGACAGGGAGGGGAGATACGCAGTATTTT
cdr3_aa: CASSEFGTGRGDTQYF

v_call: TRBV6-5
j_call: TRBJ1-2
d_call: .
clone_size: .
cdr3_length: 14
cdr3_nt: TGTGCCAGCAGTTACTCGAGATCGAGCTATGGCTACACCTTC
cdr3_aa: CASSYSRSSYGYTF

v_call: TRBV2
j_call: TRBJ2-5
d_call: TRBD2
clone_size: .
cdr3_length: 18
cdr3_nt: TGTGCCAGCAGTTGGACTAGCGGGGGGAGTGGAGTCCAAGAGACCCAGTACTTC
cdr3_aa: CASSWTSGGSGVQETQYF

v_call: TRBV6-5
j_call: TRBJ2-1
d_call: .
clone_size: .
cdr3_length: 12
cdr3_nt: TGTGCCAGCATGCCCAGCTACAATGAGCAGTTCTTC
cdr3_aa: CASMPSYNEQFF

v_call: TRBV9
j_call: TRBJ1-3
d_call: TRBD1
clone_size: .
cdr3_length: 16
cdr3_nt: TGTGCCAGCAGCCAAACGACAGGGAGGTCTGGAAACACCATATATTTT
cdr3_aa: CASSQTTGRSGNTIYF

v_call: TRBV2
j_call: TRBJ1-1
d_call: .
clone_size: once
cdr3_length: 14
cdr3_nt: TGTGCCAGCAGGAACGGGTTTATGAACACTGAAGCTTTCTTT
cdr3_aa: CASRNGFMNTEAFF

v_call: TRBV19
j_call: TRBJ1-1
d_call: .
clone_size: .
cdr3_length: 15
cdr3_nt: TGTGCCAGTAGTATCTGGCAGGGTTCCAACACTGAAGCTTTCTTT
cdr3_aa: CASSIWQGSNTEAFF

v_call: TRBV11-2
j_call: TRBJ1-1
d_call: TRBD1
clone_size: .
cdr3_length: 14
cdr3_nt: TGTGCCAGCAGCTTAGGGTCAGGGGGCTTTGAAGCTTTCTTT
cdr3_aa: CASSLGSGGFEAFF

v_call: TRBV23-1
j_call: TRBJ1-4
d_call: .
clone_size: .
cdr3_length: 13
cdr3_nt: TGCGCCAAAGGTCCCGGGGGTGATGAAAAACTGTTTTTT
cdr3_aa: CAKGPGGDEKLFF

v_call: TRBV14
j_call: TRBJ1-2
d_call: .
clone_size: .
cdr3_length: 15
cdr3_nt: TGTGCCAGCAGCCAAGATATCCAGGCCAGCTATGGCTACACCTTC
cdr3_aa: CASSQDIQASYGYTF

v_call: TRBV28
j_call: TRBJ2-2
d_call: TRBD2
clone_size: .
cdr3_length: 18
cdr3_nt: TGTGCCAGCAGTACGACTAGCGGGGGCCCCGGGGACACCGGGGAGCTGTTTTTT
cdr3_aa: CASSTTSGGPGDTGELFF

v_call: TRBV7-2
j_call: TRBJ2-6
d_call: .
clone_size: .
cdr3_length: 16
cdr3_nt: TGTGCCAGCAGCTTAGCCCGGAGCTCTGGGGCCAACGTCCTGACTTTC
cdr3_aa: CASSLARSSGANVLTF

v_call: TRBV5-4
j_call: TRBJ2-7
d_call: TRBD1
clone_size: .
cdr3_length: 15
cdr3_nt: TGTGCCAGCAGCTTGACGGGACAGGGGCGCTACGAGCAGTACTTC
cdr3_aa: CASSLTGQGRYEQYF

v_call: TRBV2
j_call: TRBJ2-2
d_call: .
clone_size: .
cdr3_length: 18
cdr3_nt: TGTGCCAGCAGTGAAGCCCCTCACCAGGGGACGAACACCGGGGAGCTGTTTTTT
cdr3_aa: CASSEAPHQGTNTGELFF

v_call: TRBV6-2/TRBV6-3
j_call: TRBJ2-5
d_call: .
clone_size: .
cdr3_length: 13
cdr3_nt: TGTGCCAGCAGTTGGGGCCCCGGGGAGACCCAGTACTTC
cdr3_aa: CASSWGPGETQYF

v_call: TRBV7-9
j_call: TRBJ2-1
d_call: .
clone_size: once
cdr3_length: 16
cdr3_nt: TGTGCCAGCAGCCCCCGGCGTCAGGCAGGGAACAATGAGCAGTTCTTC
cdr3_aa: CASSPRRQAGNNEQFF

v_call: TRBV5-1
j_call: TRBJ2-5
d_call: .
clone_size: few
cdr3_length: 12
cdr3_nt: TGCGCCAGCAGCTTTCCGCAAGAGACCCAGTACTTC
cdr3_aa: CASSFPQETQYF

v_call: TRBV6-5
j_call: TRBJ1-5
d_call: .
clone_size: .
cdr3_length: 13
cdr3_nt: TGTGCCAGCAAAAGGACAGTGAATCAGCCCCAGCATTTT
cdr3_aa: CASKRTVNQPQHF

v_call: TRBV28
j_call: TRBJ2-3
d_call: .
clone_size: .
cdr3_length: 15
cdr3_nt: TGTGCCAGCAGTCCGAGACAGGTTCGCACAGATACGCAGTATTTT
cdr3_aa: CASSPRQVRTDTQYF

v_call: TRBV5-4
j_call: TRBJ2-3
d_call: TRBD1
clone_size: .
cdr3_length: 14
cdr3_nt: TGTGCCAGCAGTCCCGCCTCAACAGGGGTGCCGCAGTATTTT
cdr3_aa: CASSPASTGVPQYF

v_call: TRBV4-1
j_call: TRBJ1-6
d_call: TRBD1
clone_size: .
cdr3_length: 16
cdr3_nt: TGCGCCAGCAGCCAGGCCGGGACAGGGGGAAATTCACCCCTCCACTTT
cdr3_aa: CASSQAGTGGNSPLHF

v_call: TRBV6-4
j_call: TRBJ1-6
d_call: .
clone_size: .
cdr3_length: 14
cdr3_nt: TGTGCCAGCAGTGCCGGACGGGAGAATTCACCCCTCCACTTT
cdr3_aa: CASSAGRENSPLHF

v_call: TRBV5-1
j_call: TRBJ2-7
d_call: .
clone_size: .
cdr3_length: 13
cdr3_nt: TGCGCCAGCAGCTTGGGACAGCACTACGAGCAGTACTTC
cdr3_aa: CASSLGQHYEQYF

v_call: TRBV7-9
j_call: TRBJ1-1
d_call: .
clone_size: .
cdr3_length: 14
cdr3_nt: TGTGCCAGCAGCCCAACCCTCCGGGGCACTGAAGCTTTCTTT
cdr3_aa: CASSPTLRGTEAFF

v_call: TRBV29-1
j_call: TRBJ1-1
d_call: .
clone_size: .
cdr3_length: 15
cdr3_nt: TGCAGCGTTGAGGGGGACACCTACCGGGACACTGAAGCTTTCTTT
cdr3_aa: CSVEGDTYRDTEAFF

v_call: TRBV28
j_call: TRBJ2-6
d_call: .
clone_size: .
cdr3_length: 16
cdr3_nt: TGTGCCAGCACGATACCTGGGGGGAGCGGGGCCAACGTCCTGACTTTC
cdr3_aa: CASTIPGGSGANVLTF

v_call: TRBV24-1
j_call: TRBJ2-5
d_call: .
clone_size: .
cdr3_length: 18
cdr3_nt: TGTGCCACCAGTGAACCCTCGCCACGGGGAAGGATGGGGGAGACCCAGTACTTC
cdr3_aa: CATSEPSPRGRMGETQYF

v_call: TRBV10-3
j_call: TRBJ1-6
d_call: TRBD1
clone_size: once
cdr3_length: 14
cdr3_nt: TGTGCCATCAGCACACGGGACAGGGATTCACCCCTCCACTTT
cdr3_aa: CAISTRDRDSPLHF

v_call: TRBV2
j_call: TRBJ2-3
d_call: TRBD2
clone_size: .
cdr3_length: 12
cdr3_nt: TGTGCCAGCAGAGGACTAGCCGATACGCAGTATTTT
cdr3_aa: CASRGLADTQYF

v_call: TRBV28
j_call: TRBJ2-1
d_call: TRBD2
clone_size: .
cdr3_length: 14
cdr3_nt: TGTGCCAGCAGTTCTAGCGGGATGTACAATGAGCAGTTCTTC
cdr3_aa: CASSSSGMYNEQFF

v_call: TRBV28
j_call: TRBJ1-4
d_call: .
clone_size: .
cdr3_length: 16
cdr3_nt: TGTGCCAGCAGTCAAGCAGGGAAGGGGACTAATGAAAAACTGTTTTTT
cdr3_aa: CASSQAGKGTNEKLFF

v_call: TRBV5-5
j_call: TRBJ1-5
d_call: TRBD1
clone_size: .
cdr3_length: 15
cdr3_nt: TGTGCCAGCAGCTCGGGACAGGGGGCTGCTCAGCCCCAGCATTTT
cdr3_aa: CASSSGQGAAQPQHF

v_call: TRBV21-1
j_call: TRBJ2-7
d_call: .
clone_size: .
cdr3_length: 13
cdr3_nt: TGTGCCAGCAGCAACCCAACCTACTACGAGCAGTACTTC
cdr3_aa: CASSNPTYYEQYF

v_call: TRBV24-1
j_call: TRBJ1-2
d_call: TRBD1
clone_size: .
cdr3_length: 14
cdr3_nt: TGTGCCACCAGTGATTTCAACAGGGGCTATGGCTACACCTTC
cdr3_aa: CATSDFNRGYGYTF

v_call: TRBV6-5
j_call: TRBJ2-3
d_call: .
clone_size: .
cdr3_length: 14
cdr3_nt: TGTGCCAGCAGTTACGGTCGAGTTGCAGATACGCAGTATTTT
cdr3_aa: CASSYGRVADTQYF

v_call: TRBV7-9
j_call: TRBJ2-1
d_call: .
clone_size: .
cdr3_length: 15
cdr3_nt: TGTGCCTGCGGTCCCCTATCTAGCTCCTACAATGAGCAGTTCTTC
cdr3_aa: CACGPLSSSYNEQFF

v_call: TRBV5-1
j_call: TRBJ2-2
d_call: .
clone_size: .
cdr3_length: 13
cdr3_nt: TGCGCCAGCAGACTAACAGGATCCGGGGAGCTGTTTTTT
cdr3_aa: CASRLTGSGELFF

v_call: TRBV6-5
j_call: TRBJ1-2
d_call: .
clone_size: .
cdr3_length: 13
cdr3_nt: TGTGCCAGCAGACCTCAGTTTGGCGGTCCCTACACCTTC
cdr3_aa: CASRPQFGGPYTF

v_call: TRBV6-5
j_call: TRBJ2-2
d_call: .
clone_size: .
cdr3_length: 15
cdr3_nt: TGTGCCAGCAGTTACTCACGGCGGGACACCGGGGAGCTGTTTTTT
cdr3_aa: CASSYSRRDTGELFF

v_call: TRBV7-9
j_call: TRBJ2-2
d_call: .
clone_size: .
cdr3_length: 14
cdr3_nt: TGTGCCAGCAGCTTAGTTACGGGTGCCGGGGAGCTGTTTTTT
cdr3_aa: CASSLVTGAGELFF

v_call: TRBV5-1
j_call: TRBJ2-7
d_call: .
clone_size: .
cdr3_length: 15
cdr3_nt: TGCGCCAGCAGCCCTCAAGGCGGCTCTACCTACGAGCAGTACTTC
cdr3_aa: CASSPQGGSTYEQYF

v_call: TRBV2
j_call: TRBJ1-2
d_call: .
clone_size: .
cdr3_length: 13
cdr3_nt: TGTGCCAGCAGTATCCAGGGGCAGTCGGGCTACACCTTC
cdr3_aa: CASSIQGQSGYTF

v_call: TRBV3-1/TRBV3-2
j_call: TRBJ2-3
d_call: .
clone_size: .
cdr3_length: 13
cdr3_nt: TGTGCCAGCAGCCAAGAGTATGTAGATACGCAGTATTTT
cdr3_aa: CASSQEYVDTQYF

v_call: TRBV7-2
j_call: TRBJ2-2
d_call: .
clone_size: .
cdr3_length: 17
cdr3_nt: TGTGCCAGCAGCTTCTACGCGGACATCTCGAACACCGGGGAGCTGTTTTTT
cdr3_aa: CASSFYADISNTGELFF

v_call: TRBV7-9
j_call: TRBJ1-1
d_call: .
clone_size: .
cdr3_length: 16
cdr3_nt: TGTGCCAGCAGCTTAGCGCAGGGCAGGCCTAACACTGAAGCTTTCTTT
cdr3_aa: CASSLAQGRPNTEAFF

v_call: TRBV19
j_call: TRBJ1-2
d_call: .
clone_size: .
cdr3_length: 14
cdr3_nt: TGTGCCAGTAGTATCTCCTCCAGGGGAAATGGCTACACCTTC
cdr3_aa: CASSISSRGNGYTF

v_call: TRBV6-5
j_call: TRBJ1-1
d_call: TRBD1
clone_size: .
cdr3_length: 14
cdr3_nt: TGTGCCACATCCCGGGACAGCCGACGGACTGAAGCTTTCTTT
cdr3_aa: CATSRDSRRTEAFF

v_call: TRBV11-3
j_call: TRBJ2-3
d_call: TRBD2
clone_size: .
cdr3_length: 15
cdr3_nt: TGTGCCAGCAGCCCCCACGGCGGGGGTCGGGATACGCAGTATTTT
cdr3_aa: CASSPHGGGRDTQYF

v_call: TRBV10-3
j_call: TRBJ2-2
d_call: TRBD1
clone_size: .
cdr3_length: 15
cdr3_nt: TGTGCCATCAGTGTGGGGACAGGGGGCACCGGGGAGCTGTTTTTT
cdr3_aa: CAISVGTGGTGELFF

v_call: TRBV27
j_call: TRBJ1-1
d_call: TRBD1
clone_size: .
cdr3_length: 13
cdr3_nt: TGTGCCAGCAGTCACGGCAGGGGGGCTGAAGCTTTCTTT
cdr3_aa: CASSHGRGAEAFF